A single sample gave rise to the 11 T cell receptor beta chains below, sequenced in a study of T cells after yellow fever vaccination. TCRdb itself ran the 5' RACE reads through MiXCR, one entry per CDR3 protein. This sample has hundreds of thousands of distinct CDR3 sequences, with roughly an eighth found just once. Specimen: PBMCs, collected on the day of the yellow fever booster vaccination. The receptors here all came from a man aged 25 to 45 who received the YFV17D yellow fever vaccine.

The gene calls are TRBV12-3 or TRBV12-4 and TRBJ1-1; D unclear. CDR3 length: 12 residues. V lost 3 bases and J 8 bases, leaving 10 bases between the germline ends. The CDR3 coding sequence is TGTGCCAGCAGTTTGGCTAGGCAAGAAGCTTTCTTT. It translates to CASSLARQEAFF.

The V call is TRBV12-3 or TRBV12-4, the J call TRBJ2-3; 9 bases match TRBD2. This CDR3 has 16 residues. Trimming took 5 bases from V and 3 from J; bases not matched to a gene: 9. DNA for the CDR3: TGTGCCAGCAGTCCCCGGGCGCGGGAGGGAACAGATACGCAGTATTTT. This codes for CASSPRAREGTDTQYF.

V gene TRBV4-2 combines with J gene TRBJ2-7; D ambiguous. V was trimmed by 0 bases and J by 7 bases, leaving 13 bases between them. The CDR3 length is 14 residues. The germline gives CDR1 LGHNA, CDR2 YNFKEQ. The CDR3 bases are TGTGCCAGCAGCCAAGATCTTGTAGTTGGTGAGCAGTACTTC. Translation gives CASSQDLVVGEQYF.

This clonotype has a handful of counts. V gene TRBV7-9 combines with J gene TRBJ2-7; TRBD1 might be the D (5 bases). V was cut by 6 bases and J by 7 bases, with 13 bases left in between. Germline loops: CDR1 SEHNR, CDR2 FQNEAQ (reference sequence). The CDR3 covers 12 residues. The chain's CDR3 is CASRTTEREQYF. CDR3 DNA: TGTGCCAGCAGAACGACAGAACGGGAGCAGTACTTC.

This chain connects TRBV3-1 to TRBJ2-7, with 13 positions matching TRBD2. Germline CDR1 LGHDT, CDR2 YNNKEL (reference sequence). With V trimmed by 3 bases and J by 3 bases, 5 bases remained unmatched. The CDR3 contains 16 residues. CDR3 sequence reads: CASSHGGLAGVYEQYF. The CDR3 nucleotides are TGTGCCAGCAGCCATGGAGGACTAGCGGGAGTCTACGAGCAGTACTTC.

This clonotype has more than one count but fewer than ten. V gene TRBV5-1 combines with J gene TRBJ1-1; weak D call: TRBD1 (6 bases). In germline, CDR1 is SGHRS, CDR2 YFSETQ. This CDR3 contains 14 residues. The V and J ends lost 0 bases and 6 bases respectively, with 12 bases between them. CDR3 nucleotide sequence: TGCGCCAGCAGCTTGGAGGGGGGCAAAGCTGAAGCTTTCTTT. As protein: CASSLEGGKAEAFF.

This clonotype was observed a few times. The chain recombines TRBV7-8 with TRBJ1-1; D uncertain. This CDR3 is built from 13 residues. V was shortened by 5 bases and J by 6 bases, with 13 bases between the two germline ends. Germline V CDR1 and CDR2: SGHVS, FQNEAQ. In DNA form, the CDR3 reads TGTGCCAGCAGCACCGGAGGAGGGCCTGAAGCTTTCTTT. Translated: CASSTGGGPEAFF.

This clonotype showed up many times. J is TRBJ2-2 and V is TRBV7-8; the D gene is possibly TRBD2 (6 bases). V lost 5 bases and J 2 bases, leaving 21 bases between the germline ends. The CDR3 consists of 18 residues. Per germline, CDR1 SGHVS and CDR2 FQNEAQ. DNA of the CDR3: TGTGCCAGCAGCCAATCAGCGGGCGGACTCTTAAACACCGGGGAGCTGTTTTTT. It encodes CASSQSAGGLLNTGELFF.

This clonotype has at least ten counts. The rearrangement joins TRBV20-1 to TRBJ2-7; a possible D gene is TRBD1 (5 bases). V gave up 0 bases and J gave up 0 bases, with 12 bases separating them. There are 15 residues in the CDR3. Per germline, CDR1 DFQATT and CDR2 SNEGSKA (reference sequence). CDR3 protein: CSARDRGHNSYEQYF. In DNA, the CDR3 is TGCAGTGCTAGAGATAGGGGCCATAACTCCTACGAGCAGTACTTC.

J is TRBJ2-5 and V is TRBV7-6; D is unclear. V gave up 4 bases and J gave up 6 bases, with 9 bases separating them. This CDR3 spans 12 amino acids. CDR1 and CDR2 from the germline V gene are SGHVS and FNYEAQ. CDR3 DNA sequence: TGTGCCAGCAGCTCAGAAGGAAAGACCCAGTACTTC. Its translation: CASSSEGKTQYF.

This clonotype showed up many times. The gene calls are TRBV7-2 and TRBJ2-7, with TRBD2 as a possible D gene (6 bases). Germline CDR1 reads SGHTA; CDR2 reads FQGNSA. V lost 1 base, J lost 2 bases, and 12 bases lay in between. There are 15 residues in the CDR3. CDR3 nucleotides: TGTGCCAGCAGCTTAGACGGGAGAGGGCCCTACGAGCAGTACTTC. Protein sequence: CASSLDGRGPYEQYF.